The 17 T cell receptor beta chains reported below all come from one sample, sequenced in a study of CD8 T cells in Susac syndrome. RNA, at about 0.5 to 1 ug, was reverse transcribed with random hexamers. TCRdb ran MiXCR on the immunoSEQ multiplex PCR reads and lists one entry per CDR3 protein. The sample consists of about 130,000 distinct CDR3 sequences, around 94% of them appearing once. Sequenced material: CD4+ T cells from PBMCs. These receptors were taken from a human donor with multiple sclerosis.

V is TRBV25-1 and J is TRBJ2-1, with 9 positions matching TRBD2. CDR3 length: 15 residues. Germline CDR1 MGHDK, CDR2 SYGVNS. Unmatched junction bases numbered 6, after V lost 6 bases and J lost 3 bases. The DNA for the CDR3 is TGTGCCAGCAGAACTAGCGGGCCACTCTACAATGAGCAGTTCTTC. Its protein product is CASRTSGPLYNEQFF. The complete variable domain, with remaining parts taken from reference TRBV25-1 and TRBJ2-1, reads EADIYQTPRYLVIGTGKKITLECSQTMGHDKMYWYQQDPGMELHLIHYSYGVNSTEKGDLSSESTVSRIRTEHFPLTLESARPSHTSQYLCASRTSGPLYNEQFFGPGTRLTVL.

The chain is built from TRBV12-3 or TRBV12-4 and TRBJ2-5; possible D gene TRBD2, 6 bases. Deletions cut 3 bases from V and 4 bases from J, with 9 bases between. The length of the CDR3 is 13 residues. The CDR3, as DNA: TGTGCCAGCAGTTTCAGGAGGGGAGAGACCCAGTACTTC. This sequence encodes CASSFRRGETQYF.

The chain uses TRBV4-2 and TRBJ2-7; D not resolved. The V end lost 0 bases, the J end lost 2 bases, and 8 bases lay between the germline ends. This CDR3 region has 14 residues. The germline V gene encodes CDR1 LGHNA and CDR2 YNFKEQ. The CDR3 sequence is CASSQEGHPYEQYF. CDR3 nucleotide sequence: TGTGCCAGCAGCCAAGAGGGTCATCCCTACGAGCAGTACTTC.

This clonotype was seen a few times. V is TRBV28 and J is TRBJ2-7; possibly TRBD2 for D (6 bases). The V end lost 6 bases, the J end lost 6 bases, and 15 bases lay between the germline ends. The CDR3 is made up of 13 amino acids. Germline assignment: CDR1 MDHEN and CDR2 SYDVKM. CDR3 in DNA: TGTGCCAGCAGCTCTCGGGGGACTGGCGAGCAGTACTTC. Its protein is CASSSRGTGEQYF.

With regard to this clonotype: At one of its ends the junction is not consistent with the germline gene, which may arise from a read error. The gene calls are TRBV9 and TRBJ1-2, with a weak D call TRBD1 (5 bases). This CDR3 is built from 14 residues. Germline lookup yields CDR1 SGDLS and CDR2 YYNGEE. DNA of the CDR3: TGTGCCAGCAGGGTAGTACAGGACCCCTATGGCTACACCTTC. This sequence encodes CASRVVQDPYGYTF.

The rearrangement uses TRBV5-4 and TRBJ2-2, with D possibly called TRBD1 or TRBD2 (5 bases each). The CDR3 is made up of 15 amino acids. The germline CDR1 and CDR2 sequences are SGHNT and YYREEE (reference sequence). Trimming left V 4 bases short and J 3 bases short, with 13 bases between. The CDR3 spells CASSPGTDYTGELFF. CDR3 sequence (DNA): TGTGCCAGCAGCCCCGGGACGGACTACACCGGGGAGCTGTTTTTT.

This clonotype was seen just once. The V call is TRBV3-1, the J call TRBJ2-7; 9 nucleotides line up with TRBD2. Germline CDR1 and CDR2: LGHDT and YNNKEL (reference sequence). The CDR3 loop spans 15 amino acids. V lost 4 bases and J lost 4; bases outside the gene matches: 8. The CDR3 DNA follows: TGTGCCAGCAGCCGCCCGGCTAGCGGGATGTACGAGCAGTACTTC. Translated, it gives CASSRPASGMYEQYF.

This chain connects TRBV27 to TRBJ2-1, with TRBD2 matching 9 bases. This CDR3 contains 16 residues. Germline loops: CDR1 MNHEY, CDR2 SMNVEV (reference sequence). V trimming: 6 bases; J trimming: 9 bases; junction bases outside the gene matches: 15. The CDR3 loop reads CASSGGAGGPRGEQFF. CDR3 DNA: TGTGCCAGCAGCGGAGGGGCGGGAGGGCCGAGGGGTGAGCAGTTCTTC.

V and J are TRBV27 and TRBJ1-2, with TRBD1 as a possible D gene (6 bases). V gave up 5 bases and J gave up 5 bases, with 15 bases separating them. The V gene's germline CDR1 is MNHEY and CDR2 SMNVEV (reference sequence). This CDR3 comprises 14 residues. The CDR3 DNA is TGTGCCAGCAGTCCCTGGGACACCCTTTATGGCTACACCTTC. Translation gives CASSPWDTLYGYTF.

The chain employs TRBV15 and TRBJ2-5; a possible D gene is TRBD1 (5 bases). The CDR3 sequence is 14 residues long. Deletions cut 1 base from V and 2 bases from J, with 8 bases between. Germline V CDR1 and CDR2: LNHNV, YYDKDF (reference sequence). CDR3 nucleotide sequence: TGTGCCACCAGCAGAGGCAGGGTTCAAGAGACCCAGTACTTC. Residues: CATSRGRVQETQYF.

The genes are TRBV15 and TRBJ1-3, with D hard to call. CDR1 LNHNV and CDR2 YYDKDF come from the germline V gene (reference sequence). This CDR3 spans 17 amino acids. V lost 3 bases, J lost 4 bases, and 19 bases lay in between. The CDR3 nucleotides read TGTGCCACCAGCAGTTATCAGAGACGGAGAAAAGGAAACACCATATATTTT. This translates into CATSSYQRRRKGNTIYF.

This chain connects TRBV6-2 or TRBV6-3 to TRBJ2-7; D gene uncertain. The V gene's germline CDR1 is MNHEY and CDR2 SVGEGT. This CDR3 region has 13 residues. Trimming left V 2 bases short and J 3 bases short, with 8 bases between. In DNA form, the CDR3 reads TGTGCCAGCAGTTACCTCGCACGCTACGAGCAGTACTTC. This sequence encodes CASSYLARYEQYF.

This chain connects TRBV2 to TRBJ2-1; 8 bases align to TRBD1. This CDR3 spans 16 amino acids. Germline trimming cut 8 bases from V and 7 bases from J; bases unmatched to any gene: 16. Germline CDR1 is SNHLY and CDR2 is FYNNEI. The CDR3 protein is CASHVRQGSIGNEQFF. The CDR3 DNA reads as TGTGCCAGCCATGTTAGACAGGGGAGTATAGGAAATGAGCAGTTCTTC.

The V and J genes are TRBV20-1 and TRBJ2-5; D possibly corresponds to TRBD2 (5 bases). The germline V and J ends were trimmed by 6 bases and 3 bases, with 11 bases remaining between them. The CDR3 extends over 12 amino acids. Per the germline V gene, CDR1 is DFQATT and CDR2 is SNEGSKA (reference sequence). The CDR3 DNA reads TGCAGTGCCCGACTAAGCGAAGAGACCCAGTACTTC. Its translation: CSARLSEETQYF.

This clonotype has just one count. This chain uses TRBV7-9 with TRBJ1-1; D remains ambiguous. The germline V gene has CDR1 SEHNR and CDR2 FQNEAQ (reference sequence). Trimming stripped 3 bases from V and 5 bases from J, with 10 bases between. The CDR3 is made up of 13 amino acids. CDR3 sequence: CASSFGGPTEAFF. CDR3 bases: TGTGCCAGCAGCTTCGGAGGGCCAACTGAAGCTTTCTTT. Combining the CDR3 with reference TRBV7-9 and TRBJ1-1 gives the whole variable domain DTGVSQNPRHKITKRGQNVTFRCDPISEHNRLYWYRQTLGQGPEFLTYFQNEAQLEKSRLLSDRFSAERPKGSFSTLEIQRTEQGDSAMYLCASSFGGPTEAFFGQGTRLTVV.

This chain uses TRBV20-1 with TRBJ2-5, with 13 bases that match TRBD2. Per germline, CDR1 DFQATT and CDR2 SNEGSKA (reference sequence). This CDR3 comprises 15 residues. The junction had 10 bases not matched to a gene; V was cut back by 6 bases and J by 6 bases. The CDR3 DNA follows: TGCAGTGCGCCCCGGACTAGCGGGAGTGGACAGACCCAGTACTTC. It encodes CSAPRTSGSGQTQYF.

V usage is TRBV6-5 and J usage is TRBJ1-4; D remains unclear. The germline V and J ends were trimmed by 7 bases and 0 bases, with 9 bases remaining between them. This CDR3 has 14 amino acids. Germline V CDR1 and CDR2: MNHEY, SVGAGI. CDR3: CASTDTSTNEKLFF. CDR3 nucleotide sequence: TGTGCCAGCACCGACACCTCAACTAATGAAAAACTGTTTTTT.